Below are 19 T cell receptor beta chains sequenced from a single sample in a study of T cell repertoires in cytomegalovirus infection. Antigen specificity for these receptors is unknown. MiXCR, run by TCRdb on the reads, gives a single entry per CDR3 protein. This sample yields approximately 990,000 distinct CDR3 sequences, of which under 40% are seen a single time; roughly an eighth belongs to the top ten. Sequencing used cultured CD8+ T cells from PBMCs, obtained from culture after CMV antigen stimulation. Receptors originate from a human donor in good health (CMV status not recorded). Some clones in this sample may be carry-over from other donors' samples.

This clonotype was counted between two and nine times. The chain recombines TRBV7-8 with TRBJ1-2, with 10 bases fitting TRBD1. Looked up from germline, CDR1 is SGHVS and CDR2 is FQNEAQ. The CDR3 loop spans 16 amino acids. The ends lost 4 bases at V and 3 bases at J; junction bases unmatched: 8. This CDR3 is CASSSKDRGQDYGYTF. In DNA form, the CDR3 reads TGTGCCAGCAGCTCCAAAGACAGGGGGCAGGACTATGGCTACACCTTC.

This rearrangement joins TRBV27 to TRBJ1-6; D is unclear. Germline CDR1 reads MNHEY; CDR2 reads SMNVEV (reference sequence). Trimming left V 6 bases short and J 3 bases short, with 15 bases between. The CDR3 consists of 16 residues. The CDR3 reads CASSLRVFGYNSPLHF. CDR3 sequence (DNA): TGTGCCAGCAGCCTGAGGGTTTTTGGCTATAATTCACCCCTCCACTTT.

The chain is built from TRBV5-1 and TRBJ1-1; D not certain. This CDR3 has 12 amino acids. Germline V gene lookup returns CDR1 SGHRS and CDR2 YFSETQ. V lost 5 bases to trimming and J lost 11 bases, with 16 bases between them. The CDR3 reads CASSLNRIDAFF. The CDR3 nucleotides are TGCGCCAGCAGTTTAAATAGGATCGACGCTTTCTTT.

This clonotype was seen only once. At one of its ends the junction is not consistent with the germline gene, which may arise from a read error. The CDR3 DNA reads as TGTGCCAGCAGCCACACCTCCGGGGTCGTGAAGTTCTTC. Its translation: CASSHTSGVVKFF. This chain joins TRBV4-1 and TRBJ2-1; the D gene is possibly TRBD2 (5 bases). Looked up from germline, CDR1 is MGHRA and CDR2 is YSYEKL. The CDR3 contains 13 residues.

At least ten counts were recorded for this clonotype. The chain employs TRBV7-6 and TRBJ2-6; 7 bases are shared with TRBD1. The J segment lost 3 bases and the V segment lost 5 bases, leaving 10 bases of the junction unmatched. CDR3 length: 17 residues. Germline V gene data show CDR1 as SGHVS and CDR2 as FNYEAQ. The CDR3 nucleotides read TGTGCCAGCAGCGGGGGTTGGACAGGTGATGGGGCCAACGTCCTGACTTTC. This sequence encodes CASSGGWTGDGANVLTF. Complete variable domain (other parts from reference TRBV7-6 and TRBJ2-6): GAGVSQSPRYKVTKRGQDVALRCDPISGHVSLYWYRQALGQGPEFLTYFNYEAQQDKSGLPNDRFSAERPEGSISTLTIQRTEQRDSAMYRCASSGGWTGDGANVLTFGAGSRLTVL.

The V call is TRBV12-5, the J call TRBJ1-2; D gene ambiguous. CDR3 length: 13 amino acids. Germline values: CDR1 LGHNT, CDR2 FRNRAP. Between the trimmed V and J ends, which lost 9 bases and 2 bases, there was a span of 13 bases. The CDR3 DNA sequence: TGTGCTAGAGACGACACCGTCAACTATGGCTACACCTTC. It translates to CARDDTVNYGYTF. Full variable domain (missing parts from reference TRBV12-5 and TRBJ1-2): DARVTQTPRHKVTEMGQEVTMRCQPILGHNTVFWYRQTMMQGLELLAYFRNRAPLDDSGMPKDRFSAEMPDATLATLKIQPSEPRDSAVYFCARDDTVNYGYTFGSGTRLTVV.

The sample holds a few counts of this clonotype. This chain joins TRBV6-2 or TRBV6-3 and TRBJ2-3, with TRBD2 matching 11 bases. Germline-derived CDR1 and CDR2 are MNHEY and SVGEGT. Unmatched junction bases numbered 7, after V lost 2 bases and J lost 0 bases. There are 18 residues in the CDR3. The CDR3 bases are TGTGCCAGCAGTTACGAGGTAGCGGGGGGGACAAGCACAGATACGCAGTATTTT. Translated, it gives CASSYEVAGGTSTDTQYF.

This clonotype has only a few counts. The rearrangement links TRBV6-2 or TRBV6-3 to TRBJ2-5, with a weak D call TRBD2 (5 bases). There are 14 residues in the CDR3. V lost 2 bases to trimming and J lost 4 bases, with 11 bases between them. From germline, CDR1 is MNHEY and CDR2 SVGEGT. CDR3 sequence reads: CASSYLEGGETQYF. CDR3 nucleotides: TGTGCCAGCAGTTACCTTGAGGGTGGAGAGACCCAGTACTTC.

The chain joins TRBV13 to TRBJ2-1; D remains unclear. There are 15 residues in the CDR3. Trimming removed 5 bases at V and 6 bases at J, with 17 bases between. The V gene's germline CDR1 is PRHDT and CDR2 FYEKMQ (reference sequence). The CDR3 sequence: CASSTGPTSGNEQFF. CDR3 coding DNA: TGTGCCAGCAGCACCGGACCTACTTCGGGCAATGAGCAGTTCTTC.

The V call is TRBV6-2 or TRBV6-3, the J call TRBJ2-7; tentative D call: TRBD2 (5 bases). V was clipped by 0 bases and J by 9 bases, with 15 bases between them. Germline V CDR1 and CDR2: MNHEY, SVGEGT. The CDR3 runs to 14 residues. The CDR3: CASSYSRGPRGQYV. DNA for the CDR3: TGTGCCAGCAGTTACTCGAGAGGACCTCGGGGGCAGTACGTC.

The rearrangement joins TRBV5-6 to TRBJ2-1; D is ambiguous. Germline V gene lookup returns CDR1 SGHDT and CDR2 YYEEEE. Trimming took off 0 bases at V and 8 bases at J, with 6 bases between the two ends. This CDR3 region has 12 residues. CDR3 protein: CASSLDDYEQFF. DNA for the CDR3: TGTGCCAGCAGCTTGGATGATTATGAGCAGTTCTTC.

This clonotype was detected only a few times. The CDR3 nucleotides read TGTGCCACCAGTGACCGCGGGCACTCTGGCTACACCTTC. Translating gives CATSDRGHSGYTF. The chain links TRBV24-1 to TRBJ1-2; D gene ambiguous. Trimming took off 4 bases at V and 7 bases at J, with 12 bases between the two ends. The V gene's germline CDR1 is KGHDR and CDR2 SFDVKD. The CDR3 runs to 13 residues.

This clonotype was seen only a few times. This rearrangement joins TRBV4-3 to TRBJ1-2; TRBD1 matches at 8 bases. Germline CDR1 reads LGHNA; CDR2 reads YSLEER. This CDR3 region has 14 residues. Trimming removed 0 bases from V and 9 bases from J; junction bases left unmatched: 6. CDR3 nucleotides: TGCGCCAGCAGCCAAGAGACAGGGGCCACTAGCTACACCTTC. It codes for CASSQETGATSYTF.

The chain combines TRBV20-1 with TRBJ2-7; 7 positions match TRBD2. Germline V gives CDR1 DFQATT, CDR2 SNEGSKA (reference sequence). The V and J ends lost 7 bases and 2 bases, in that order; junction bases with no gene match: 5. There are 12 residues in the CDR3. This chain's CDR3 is CSGSREAYEQYF. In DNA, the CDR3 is TGCAGTGGCTCCCGGGAGGCCTACGAGCAGTACTTC.

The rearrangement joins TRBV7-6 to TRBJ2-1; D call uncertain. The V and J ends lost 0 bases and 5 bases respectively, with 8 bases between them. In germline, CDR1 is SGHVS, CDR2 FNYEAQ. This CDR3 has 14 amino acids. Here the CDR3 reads CASSLAGRNNEQFF. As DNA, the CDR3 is TGTGCCAGCAGCTTAGCTGGTAGGAACAATGAGCAGTTCTTC.

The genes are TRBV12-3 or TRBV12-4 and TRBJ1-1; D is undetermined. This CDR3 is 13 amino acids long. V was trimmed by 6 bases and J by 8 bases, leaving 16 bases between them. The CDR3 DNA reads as TGTGCCAGCAGCCCGGGTCCCCGATCGGAAGCTTTCTTT. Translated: CASSPGPRSEAFF.

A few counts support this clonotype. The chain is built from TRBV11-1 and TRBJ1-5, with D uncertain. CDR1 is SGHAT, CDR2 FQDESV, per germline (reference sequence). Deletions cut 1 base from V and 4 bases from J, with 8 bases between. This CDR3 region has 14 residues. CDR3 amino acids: CASSLVAFNQPQHF. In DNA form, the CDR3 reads TGTGCCAGCAGCTTAGTGGCGTTTAATCAGCCCCAGCATTTT.

The CDR3, as DNA: TGTGCCAGTAGTACCAGGGTTTTGGTCGATGGCTACACCTTC. It encodes CASSTRVLVDGYTF. The chain is built from TRBV19 and TRBJ1-2, with D perhaps matching TRBD1 (5 bases). Germline-derived CDR1 and CDR2 are LNHDA and SQIVND (reference sequence). The CDR3 consists of 14 residues. Trimming shortened V by 4 bases and J by 6 bases, and 15 bases separated the two germline ends. The whole variable domain, filled in from reference TRBV19 and TRBJ1-2, reads DGGITQSPKYLFRKEGQNVTLSCEQNLNHDAMYWYRQDPGQGLRLIYYSQIVNDFQKGDIAEGYSVSREKKESFPLTVTSAQKNPTAFYLCASSTRVLVDGYTFGSGTRLTVV.

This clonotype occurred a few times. The CDR3 region has the DNA TGCAGCGTTGATTTGTCTGCATGGAGCACAGATACGCAGTATTTT. Amino acids: CSVDLSAWSTDTQYF. This sequence joins TRBV29-1 and TRBJ2-3; D is uncertain. V lost 3 bases and J lost 0, with 13 bases in between. The CDR3 sequence is 15 residues long. The germline V gene has CDR1 SQVTM and CDR2 ANQGSEA.